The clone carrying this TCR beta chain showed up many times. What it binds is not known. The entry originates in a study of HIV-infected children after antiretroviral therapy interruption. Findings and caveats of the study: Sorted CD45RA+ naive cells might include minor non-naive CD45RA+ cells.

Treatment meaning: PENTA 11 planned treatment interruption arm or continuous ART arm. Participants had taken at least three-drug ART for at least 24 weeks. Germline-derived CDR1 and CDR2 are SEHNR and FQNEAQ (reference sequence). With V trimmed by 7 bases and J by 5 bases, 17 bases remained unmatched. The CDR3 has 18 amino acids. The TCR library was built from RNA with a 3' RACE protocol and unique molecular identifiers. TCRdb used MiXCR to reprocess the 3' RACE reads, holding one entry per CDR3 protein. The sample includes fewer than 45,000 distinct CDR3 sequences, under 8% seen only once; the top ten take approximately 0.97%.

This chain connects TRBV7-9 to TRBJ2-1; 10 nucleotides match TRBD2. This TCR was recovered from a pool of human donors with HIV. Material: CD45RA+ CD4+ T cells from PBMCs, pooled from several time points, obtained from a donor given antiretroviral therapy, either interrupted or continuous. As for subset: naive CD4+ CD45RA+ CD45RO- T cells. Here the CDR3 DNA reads TGTGCCAGCACCAAATCGCTGGGGGTAGCGGGAGGACACAATGAGCAGTTCTTC. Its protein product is CASTKSLGVAGGHNEQFF.